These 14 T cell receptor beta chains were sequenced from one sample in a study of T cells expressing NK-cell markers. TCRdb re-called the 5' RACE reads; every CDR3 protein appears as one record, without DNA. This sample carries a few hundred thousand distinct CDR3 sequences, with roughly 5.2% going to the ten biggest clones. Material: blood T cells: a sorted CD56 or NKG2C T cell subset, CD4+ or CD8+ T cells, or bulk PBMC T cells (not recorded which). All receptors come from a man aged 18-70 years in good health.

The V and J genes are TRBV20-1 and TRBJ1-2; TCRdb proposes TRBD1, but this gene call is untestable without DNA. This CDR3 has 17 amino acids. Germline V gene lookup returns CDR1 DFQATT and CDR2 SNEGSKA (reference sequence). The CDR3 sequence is CSARSQSRTVRTYGYTF.

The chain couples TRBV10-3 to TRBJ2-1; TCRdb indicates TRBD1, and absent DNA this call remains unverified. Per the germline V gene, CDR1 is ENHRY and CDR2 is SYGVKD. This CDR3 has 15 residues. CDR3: CAISEDQGAYNEQFF.

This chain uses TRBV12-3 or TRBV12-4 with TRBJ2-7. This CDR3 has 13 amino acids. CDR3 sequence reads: CASRLRNSYEQYF.

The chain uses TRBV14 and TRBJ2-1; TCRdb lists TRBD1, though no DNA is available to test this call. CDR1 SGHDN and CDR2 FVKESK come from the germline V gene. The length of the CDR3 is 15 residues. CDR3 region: CASSQRGQGHNEQFF.

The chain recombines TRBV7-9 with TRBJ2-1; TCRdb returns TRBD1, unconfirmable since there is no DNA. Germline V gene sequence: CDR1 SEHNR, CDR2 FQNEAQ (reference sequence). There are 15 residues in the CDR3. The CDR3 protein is CASSAQGARVNEQFF.

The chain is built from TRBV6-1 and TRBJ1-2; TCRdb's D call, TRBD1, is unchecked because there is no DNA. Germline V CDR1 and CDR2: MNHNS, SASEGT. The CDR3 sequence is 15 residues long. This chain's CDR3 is CASRLPRDIDYGYTF.

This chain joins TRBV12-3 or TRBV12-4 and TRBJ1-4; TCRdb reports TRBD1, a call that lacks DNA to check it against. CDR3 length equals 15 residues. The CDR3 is CASRQDRGVKGKLFF.

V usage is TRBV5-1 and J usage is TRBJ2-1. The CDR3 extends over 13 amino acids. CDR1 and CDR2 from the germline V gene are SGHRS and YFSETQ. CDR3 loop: CASRWNPTYEQFF.

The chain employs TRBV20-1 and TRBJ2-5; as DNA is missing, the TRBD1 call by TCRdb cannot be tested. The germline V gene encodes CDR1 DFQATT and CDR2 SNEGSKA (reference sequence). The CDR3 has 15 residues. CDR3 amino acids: CSARSPGARVETQYF.

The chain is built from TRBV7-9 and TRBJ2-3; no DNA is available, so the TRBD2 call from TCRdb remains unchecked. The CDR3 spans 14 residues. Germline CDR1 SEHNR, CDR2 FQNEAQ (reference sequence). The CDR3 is CASNPGLVKDTQYF.

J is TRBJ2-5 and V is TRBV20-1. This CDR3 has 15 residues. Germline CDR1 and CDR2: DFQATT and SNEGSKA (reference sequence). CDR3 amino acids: CSARDTLAGISAQYF.

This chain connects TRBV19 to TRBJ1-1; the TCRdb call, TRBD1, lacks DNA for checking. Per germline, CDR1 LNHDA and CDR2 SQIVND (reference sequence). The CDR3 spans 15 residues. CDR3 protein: CASSKAGGGATEAFF.

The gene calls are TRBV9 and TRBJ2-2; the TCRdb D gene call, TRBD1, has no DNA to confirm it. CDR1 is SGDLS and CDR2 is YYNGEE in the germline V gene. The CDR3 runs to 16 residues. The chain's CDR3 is CASSPGQGLRTGELFF. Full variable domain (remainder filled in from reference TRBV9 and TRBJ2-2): DSGVTQTPKHLITATGQRVTLRCSPRSGDLSVYWYQQSLDQGLQFLIQYYNGEERAKGNILERFSAQQFPDLHSELNLSSLELGDSALYFCASSPGQGLRTGELFFGEGSRLTVL.

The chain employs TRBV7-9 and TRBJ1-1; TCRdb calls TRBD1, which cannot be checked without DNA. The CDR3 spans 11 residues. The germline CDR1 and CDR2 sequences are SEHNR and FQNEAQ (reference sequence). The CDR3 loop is CAAHRGTEAFF.